The 17 T cell receptor beta chains below all came from one sample that was sequenced in a study of blood T cell repertoires in COVID-19. The repertoire was sequenced with immunoSEQ multiplex PCR; TCRdb's copy has only in-frame clones and lacks some. This table has about 70,000 clones, roughly 84% appearing once. Sequenced input: peripheral blood. The receptors originated from a man aged 25 to 45 with COVID-19, enrolled during active disease.

CDR3 DNA: TGTGCCAGCACTCGCGGGGGTAGCTCCTACGAGCAGTACTTC. This encodes CASTRGGSSYEQYF. This rearrangement joins TRBV28 to TRBJ2-7; 7 bases are shared with TRBD2. The V and J ends lost 7 bases and 0 bases, in that order; junction bases with no gene match: 6. The CDR3 consists of 14 residues. CDR1 and CDR2 from the germline V gene are MDHEN and SYDVKM.

This clone was seen only once. V gene TRBV28 combines with J gene TRBJ2-7; D is possibly TRBD2 (6 bases). The CDR3 sequence is 13 residues long. Trimming removed 8 bases from V and 4 bases from J, with 15 bases in between. Germline loops: CDR1 MDHEN, CDR2 SYDVKM. CDR3 sequence: CASCVSGRYEQYF. CDR3 nucleotide sequence: TGTGCCAGCTGCGTCTCGGGGAGGTACGAGCAGTACTTC.

The J gene is TRBJ2-2, the V gene TRBV24-1, with D possibly being TRBD2 (6 bases). The CDR3 consists of 18 residues. The germline gives CDR1 KGHDR, CDR2 SFDVKD. V lost 3 bases, J lost 0 bases, and 16 bases lay in between. DNA of the CDR3: TGTGCCACCAGTGATCCTTCGGGACTGACCGCGAACACCGGGGAGCTGTTTTTT. Amino acids: CATSDPSGLTANTGELFF.

The chain uses TRBV5-6 and TRBJ2-1, with D unresolved. V was clipped by 0 bases and J by 6 bases, with 4 bases between them. This CDR3 region has 12 residues. Germline CDR1 SGHDT, CDR2 YYEEEE. CDR3 amino acids: CASSLGVNEQFF. CDR3 bases: TGTGCCAGCAGCTTGGGCGTCAATGAGCAGTTCTTC.

This chain uses TRBV28 with TRBJ1-4, with 11 bases lining up with TRBD1. Germline V gene sequence: CDR1 MDHEN, CDR2 SYDVKM. The CDR3 is 16 residues long. V was pared by 6 bases and J by 4 bases, with 7 bases of the junction left unmatched. The DNA for the CDR3 is TGTGCCAGCAGACCGGGACAGGGGGAGTTTAATGAAAAACTGTTTTTT. Translating gives CASRPGQGEFNEKLFF.

This rearrangement joins TRBV4-2 to TRBJ1-4; TRBD1 agrees at 8 bases. Germline-derived CDR1 and CDR2 are LGHNA and YNFKEQ. This CDR3 has 16 residues. The trim removed 0 bases at V and 7 bases at J, leaving 7 bases unmatched. The CDR3 DNA is TGTGCCAGCAGCCAAGAATCGACAGGGGTGGGTGAAAAACTGTTTTTT. Its protein is CASSQESTGVGEKLFF.

This chain joins TRBV9 and TRBJ1-2; a possible D gene is TRBD1 (5 bases). The CDR3 is 15 residues long. CDR1 is SGDLS, CDR2 YYNGEE, per germline. V was clipped by 0 bases and J by 1 base, with 10 bases between them. In DNA, the CDR3 is TGTGCCAGCAGCGTAGACGGCAGGGTTAACTATGGCTACACCTTC. Its translation is CASSVDGRVNYGYTF.

This clone has just one count. V and J are TRBV5-4 and TRBJ2-5; 15 bases match TRBD2. With V trimmed by 7 bases and J by 7 bases, 11 bases remained unmatched. Germline V gene data show CDR1 as SGHNT and CDR2 as YYREEE (reference sequence). CDR3 length equals 16 residues. CDR3 sequence reads: CASGLGGLAGGGTQYF. In nucleotides, the CDR3 is TGTGCCAGCGGACTCGGGGGACTAGCGGGAGGCGGGACCCAGTACTTC.

The rearrangement links TRBV5-4 to TRBJ1-1, with a tentative D call TRBD1 (5 bases). Deletions cut 4 bases from V and 4 bases from J, with 11 bases between. This CDR3 region has 13 residues. Germline V lookup: CDR1 SGHNT, CDR2 YYREEE (reference sequence). For the CDR3, the DNA is TGTGCCAGCAGCCAGGGAACAGTCACTGAAGCTTTCTTT. Translation gives CASSQGTVTEAFF.

The gene calls are TRBV2 and TRBJ1-5, with D hard to call. The germline V gene encodes CDR1 SNHLY and CDR2 FYNNEI. Trimming took 3 bases from V and 11 from J, leaving 11 bases between them. There are 12 residues in the CDR3. For the CDR3, the DNA is TGTGCCAGCAGTGAGGAGTCTCGAGCCCAGCATTTT. This gives the protein CASSEESRAQHF.

This rearrangement joins TRBV18 to TRBJ1-1; D not certain. The CDR3 consists of 14 residues. V lost 3 bases and J lost 0, with 8 bases in between. Germline V lookup: CDR1 KGHSH, CDR2 LQKENI. In nucleotides, the CDR3 is TGTGCCAGCTCACCGGGCGTCTTGAACACTGAAGCTTTCTTT. It translates to CASSPGVLNTEAFF. The full variable domain, in which reference TRBV18 and TRBJ1-1 provide the parts outside the CDR3, is NAGVMQNPRHLVRRRGQEARLRCSPMKGHSHVYWYRQLPEEGLKFMVYLQKENIIDESGMPKERFSAEFPKEGPSILRIQQVVRGDSAAYFCASSPGVLNTEAFFGQGTRLTVV.

The chain employs TRBV5-1 and TRBJ1-4; no clear D. The CDR3 is 14 residues long. V lost 4 bases and J lost 2, with 9 bases in between. The germline gives CDR1 SGHRS, CDR2 YFSETQ. For the CDR3, the DNA is TGCGCCAGCAGCCTGAGGTCGACTAATGAAAAACTGTTTTTT. Translated: CASSLRSTNEKLFF.

J is TRBJ1-2 and V is TRBV11-2; D gene ambiguous. The germline V and J ends were trimmed by 2 bases and 6 bases, with 7 bases remaining between them. The CDR3 length is 12 residues. Germline V gene sequence: CDR1 SGHAT, CDR2 FQNNGV. CDR3 amino acids: CASSLPIDGYTF. The CDR3 DNA reads TGTGCCAGCAGCTTACCAATTGATGGCTACACCTTC.

The rearrangement uses TRBV9 and TRBJ2-5; TRBD1 is a possible D gene (5 bases). Trimming left V 4 bases short and J 2 bases short, with 27 bases between. The CDR3 length is 19 residues. The germline V gene has CDR1 SGDLS and CDR2 YYNGEE. The DNA of the CDR3 is TGTGCCAGCAGCTTCGAACCCGGTGACAGTGAAAGGTTACAAGAGACCCAGTACTTC. Translated, it gives CASSFEPGDSERLQETQYF. Together with reference TRBV9 and TRBJ2-5, the CDR3 gives the full variable domain: DSGVTQTPKHLITATGQRVTLRCSPRSGDLSVYWYQQSLDQGLQFLIQYYNGEERAKGNILERFSAQQFPDLHSELNLSSLELGDSALYFCASSFEPGDSERLQETQYFGPGTRLLVL.

The chain carries TRBV30 and TRBJ2-7; perhaps TRBD2 as D (5 bases). CDR1 and CDR2 (germline): GTSNPN, SVGIG (reference sequence). CDR3 length: 13 amino acids. The ends were cut back, 2 bases at V and 1 base at J, with 9 bases in the middle. The chain's CDR3 is CAWSWGVSYEQYF. CDR3 sequence (DNA): TGTGCCTGGAGTTGGGGAGTATCCTACGAGCAGTACTTC. Full variable domain (remainder filled in from reference TRBV30 and TRBJ2-7): SQTIHQWPATLVQPVGSPLSLECTVEGTSNPNLYWYRQAAGRGLQLLFYSVGIGQISSEVPQNLSASRPQDRQFILSSKKLLLSDSGFYLCAWSWGVSYEQYFGPGTRLTVT.

The V and J genes are TRBV2 and TRBJ1-1; D unresolved. Germline V gives CDR1 SNHLY, CDR2 FYNNEI. The CDR3 length is 11 residues. V shed 3 bases and J shed 4 bases, with 3 bases lying between them. CDR3 residues: CASSDLTEAFF. CDR3 in DNA: TGTGCCAGCAGTGATCTCACTGAAGCTTTCTTT.

The chain carries TRBV27 and TRBJ2-1, with D tentatively TRBD2 (5 bases). Per the germline V gene, CDR1 is MNHEY and CDR2 is SMNVEV (reference sequence). The V gene lost 5 bases and the J gene lost 8 bases, with 10 bases spanning the gap. The CDR3 covers 12 residues. The CDR3 DNA reads as TGTGCCAGCAGTCGGCTAGCCGATGAGCAGTTCTTC. Translated: CASSRLADEQFF.